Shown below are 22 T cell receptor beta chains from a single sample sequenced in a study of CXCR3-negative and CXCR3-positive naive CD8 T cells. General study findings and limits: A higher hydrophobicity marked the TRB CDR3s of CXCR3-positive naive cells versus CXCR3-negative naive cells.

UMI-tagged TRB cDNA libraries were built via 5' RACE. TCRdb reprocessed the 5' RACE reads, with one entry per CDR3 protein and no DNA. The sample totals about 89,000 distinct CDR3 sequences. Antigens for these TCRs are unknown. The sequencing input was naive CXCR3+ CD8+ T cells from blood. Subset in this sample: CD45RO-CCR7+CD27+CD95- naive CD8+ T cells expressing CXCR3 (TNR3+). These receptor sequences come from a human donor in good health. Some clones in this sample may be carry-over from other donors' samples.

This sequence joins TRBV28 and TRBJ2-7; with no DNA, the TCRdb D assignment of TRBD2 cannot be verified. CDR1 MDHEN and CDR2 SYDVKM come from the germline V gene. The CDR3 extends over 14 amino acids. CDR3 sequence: CASSLMAGGREQYF.

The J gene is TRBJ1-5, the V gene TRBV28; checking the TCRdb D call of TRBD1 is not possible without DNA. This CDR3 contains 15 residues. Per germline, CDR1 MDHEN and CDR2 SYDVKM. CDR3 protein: CASSPVPTGNQPQHF.

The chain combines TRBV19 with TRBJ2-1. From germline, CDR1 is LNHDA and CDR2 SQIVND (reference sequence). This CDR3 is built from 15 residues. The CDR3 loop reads CASSIRLAPYNEQLF.

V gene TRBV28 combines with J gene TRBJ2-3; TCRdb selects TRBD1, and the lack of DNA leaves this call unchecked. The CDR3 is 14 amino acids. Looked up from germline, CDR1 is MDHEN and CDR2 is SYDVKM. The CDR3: CASSRGQGADTQYF.

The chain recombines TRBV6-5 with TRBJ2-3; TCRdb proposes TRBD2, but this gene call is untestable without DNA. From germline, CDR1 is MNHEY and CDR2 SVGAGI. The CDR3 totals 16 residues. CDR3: CASSYISKREPDTQYF.

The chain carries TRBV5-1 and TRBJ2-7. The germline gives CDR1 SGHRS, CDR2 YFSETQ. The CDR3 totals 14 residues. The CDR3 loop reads CASSLSQGSYEQYF.

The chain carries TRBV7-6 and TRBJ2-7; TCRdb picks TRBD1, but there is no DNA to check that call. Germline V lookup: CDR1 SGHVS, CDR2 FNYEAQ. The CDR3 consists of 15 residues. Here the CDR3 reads CASSRLQGAMYEQYF.

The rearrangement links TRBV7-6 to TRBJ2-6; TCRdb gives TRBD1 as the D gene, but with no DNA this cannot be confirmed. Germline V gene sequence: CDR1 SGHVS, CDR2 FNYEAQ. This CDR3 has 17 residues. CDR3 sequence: CASSLGQGSSGANVLTF.

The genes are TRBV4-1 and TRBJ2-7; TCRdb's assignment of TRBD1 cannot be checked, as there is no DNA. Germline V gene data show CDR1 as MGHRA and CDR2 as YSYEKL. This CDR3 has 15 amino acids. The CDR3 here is CASSYRDRGPHEQYF.

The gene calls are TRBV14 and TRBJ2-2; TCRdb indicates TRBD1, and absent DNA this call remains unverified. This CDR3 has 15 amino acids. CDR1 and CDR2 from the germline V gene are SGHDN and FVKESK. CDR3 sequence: CASSQVPPYTGELFF.

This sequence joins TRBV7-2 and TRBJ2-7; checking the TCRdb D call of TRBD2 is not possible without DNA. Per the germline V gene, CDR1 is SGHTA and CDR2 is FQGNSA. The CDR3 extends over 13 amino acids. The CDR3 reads CASSSGLADEQYF.

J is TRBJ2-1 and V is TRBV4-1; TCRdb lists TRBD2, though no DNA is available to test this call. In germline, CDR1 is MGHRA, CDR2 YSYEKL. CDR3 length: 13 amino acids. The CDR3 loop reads CASSQRTSDEQFF.

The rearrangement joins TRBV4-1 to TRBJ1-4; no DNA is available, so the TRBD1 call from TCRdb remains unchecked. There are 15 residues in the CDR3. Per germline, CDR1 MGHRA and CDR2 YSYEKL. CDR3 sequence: CASSQERGDGEKLFF.

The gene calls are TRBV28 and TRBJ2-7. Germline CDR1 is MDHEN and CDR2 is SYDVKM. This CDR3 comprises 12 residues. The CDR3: CASSLGNYEQYF.

The CDR3 is CAHRVKYEQYF. The chain recombines TRBV23-1 with TRBJ2-7; TCRdb names TRBD1, which stays unverified in the absence of DNA. TRBV23-1 is an ORF, with its function uncertain. The CDR3 loop spans 11 amino acids.

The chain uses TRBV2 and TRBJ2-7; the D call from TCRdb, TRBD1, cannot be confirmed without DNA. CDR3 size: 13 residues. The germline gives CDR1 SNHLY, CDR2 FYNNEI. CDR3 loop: CAIGQALSYEQYF.

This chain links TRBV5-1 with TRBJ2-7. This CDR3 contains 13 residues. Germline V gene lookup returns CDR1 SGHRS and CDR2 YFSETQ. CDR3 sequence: CTSSPDDSYEQYF. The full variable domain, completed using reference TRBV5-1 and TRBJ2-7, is KAGVTQTPRYLIKTRGQQVTLSCSPISGHRSVSWYQQTPGQGLQFLFEYFSETQRNKGNFPGRFSGRQFSNSRSEMNVSTLELGDSALYLCTSSPDDSYEQYFGPGTRLTVT.

The CDR3 loop reads CASSVGTSGGAAGELFF. This chain uses TRBV27 with TRBJ2-2; the D call from TCRdb, TRBD2, cannot be confirmed without DNA. This CDR3 has 17 residues. The germline CDR1 and CDR2 sequences are MNHEY and SMNVEV (reference sequence).

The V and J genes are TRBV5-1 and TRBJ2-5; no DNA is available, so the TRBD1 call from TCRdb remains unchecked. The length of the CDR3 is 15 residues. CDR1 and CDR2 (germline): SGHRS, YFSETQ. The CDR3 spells CASSLVWGHQETQYF.

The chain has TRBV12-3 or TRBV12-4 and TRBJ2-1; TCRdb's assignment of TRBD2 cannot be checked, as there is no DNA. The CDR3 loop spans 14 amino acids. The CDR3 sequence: CASSTADGPYEQFF.

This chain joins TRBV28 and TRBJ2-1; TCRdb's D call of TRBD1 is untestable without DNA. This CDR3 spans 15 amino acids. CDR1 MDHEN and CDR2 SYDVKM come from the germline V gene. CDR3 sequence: CASSITGGGYNEQFF.

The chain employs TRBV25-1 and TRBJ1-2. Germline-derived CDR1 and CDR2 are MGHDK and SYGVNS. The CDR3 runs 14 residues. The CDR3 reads CASSGPGGNYGYTF.